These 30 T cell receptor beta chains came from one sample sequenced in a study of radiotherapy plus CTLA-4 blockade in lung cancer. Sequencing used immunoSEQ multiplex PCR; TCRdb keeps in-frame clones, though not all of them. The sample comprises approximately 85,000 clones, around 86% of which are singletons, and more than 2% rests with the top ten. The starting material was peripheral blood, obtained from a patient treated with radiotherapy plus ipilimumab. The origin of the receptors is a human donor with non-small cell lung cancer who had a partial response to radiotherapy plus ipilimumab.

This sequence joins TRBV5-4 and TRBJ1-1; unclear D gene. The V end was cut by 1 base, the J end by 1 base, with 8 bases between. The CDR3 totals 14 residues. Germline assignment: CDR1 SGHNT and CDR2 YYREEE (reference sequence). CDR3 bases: TGTGCCAGCAGCTTGAGTCACACGAACACTGAAGCTTTCTTT. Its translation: CASSLSHTNTEAFF.

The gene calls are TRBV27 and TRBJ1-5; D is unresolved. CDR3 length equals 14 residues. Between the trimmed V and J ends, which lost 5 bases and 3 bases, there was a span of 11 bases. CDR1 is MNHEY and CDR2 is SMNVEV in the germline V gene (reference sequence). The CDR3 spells CASSPREPNQPQHF. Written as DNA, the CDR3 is TGTGCCAGCAGTCCCCGGGAGCCCAATCAGCCCCAGCATTTT.

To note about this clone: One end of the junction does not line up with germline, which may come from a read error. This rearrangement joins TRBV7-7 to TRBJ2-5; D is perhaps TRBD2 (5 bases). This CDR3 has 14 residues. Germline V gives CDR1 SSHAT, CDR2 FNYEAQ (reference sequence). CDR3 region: CASSLVAGGETQYF. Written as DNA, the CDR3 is TGTGCTAGCAGCTTAGTAGCAGGAGGTGAGACCCAGTACTTC.

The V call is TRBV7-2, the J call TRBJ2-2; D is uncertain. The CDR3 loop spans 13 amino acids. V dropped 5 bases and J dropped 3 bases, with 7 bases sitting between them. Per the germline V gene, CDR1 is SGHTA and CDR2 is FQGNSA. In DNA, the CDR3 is TGTGCCAGCAGCCCTTTAGACACCGGGGAGCTGTTTTTT. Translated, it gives CASSPLDTGELFF.

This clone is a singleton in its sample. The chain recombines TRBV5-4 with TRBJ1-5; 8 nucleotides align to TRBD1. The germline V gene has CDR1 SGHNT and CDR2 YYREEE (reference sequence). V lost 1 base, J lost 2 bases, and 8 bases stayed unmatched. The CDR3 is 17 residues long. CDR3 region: CASSLFSGTGGNQPQHF. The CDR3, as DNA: TGTGCCAGCAGCTTGTTCTCCGGGACAGGTGGCAATCAGCCCCAGCATTTT.

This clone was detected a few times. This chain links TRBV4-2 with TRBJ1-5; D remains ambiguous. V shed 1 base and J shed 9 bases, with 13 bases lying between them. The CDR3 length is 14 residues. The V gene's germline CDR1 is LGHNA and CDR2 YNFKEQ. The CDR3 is CASSQGTALRPQHF. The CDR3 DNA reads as TGTGCCAGCAGCCAAGGCACAGCCCTCAGGCCCCAGCATTTT.

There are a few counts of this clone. CDR3: CASSLSGQGYEKLFF. The CDR3 coding sequence is TGTGCCAGCAGCTTATCGGGACAGGGCTATGAAAAACTGTTTTTT. The V and J genes are TRBV7-9 and TRBJ1-4; the match to TRBD1 covers 9 bases. CDR3 size: 15 residues. Losses at the gene ends were 2 bases for V and 6 bases for J; bases not matched to a gene: 4. Germline V gene sequence: CDR1 SEHNR, CDR2 FQNEAQ (reference sequence).

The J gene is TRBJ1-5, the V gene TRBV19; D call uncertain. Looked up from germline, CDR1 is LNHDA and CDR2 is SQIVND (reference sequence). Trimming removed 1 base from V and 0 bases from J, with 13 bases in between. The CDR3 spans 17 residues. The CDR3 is CASSIGRRSYSNQPQHF. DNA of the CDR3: TGTGCCAGTAGTATAGGGAGGCGGAGTTATAGCAATCAGCCCCAGCATTTT.

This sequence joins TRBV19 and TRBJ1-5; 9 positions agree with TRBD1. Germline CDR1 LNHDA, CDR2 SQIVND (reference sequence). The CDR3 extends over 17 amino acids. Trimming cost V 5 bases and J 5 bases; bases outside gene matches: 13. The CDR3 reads CASSAGQGRVRDQPQHF. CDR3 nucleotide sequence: TGTGCCAGTAGTGCGGGACAGGGTCGGGTCCGTGATCAGCCCCAGCATTTT.

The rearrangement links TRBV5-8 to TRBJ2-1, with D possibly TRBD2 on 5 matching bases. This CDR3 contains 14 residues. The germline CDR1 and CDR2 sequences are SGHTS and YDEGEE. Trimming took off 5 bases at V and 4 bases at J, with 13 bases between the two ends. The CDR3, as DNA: TGTGCCAGCAGGAGAGCGGATCCGTACAATGAGCAGTTCTTC. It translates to CASRRADPYNEQFF.

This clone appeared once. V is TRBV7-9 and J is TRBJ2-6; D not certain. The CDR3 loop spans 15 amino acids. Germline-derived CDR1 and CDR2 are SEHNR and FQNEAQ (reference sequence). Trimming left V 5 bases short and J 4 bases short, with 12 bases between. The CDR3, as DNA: TGTGCCAGCAGCCCTGCACCTACCGGGGCCAACGTCCTGACTTTC. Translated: CASSPAPTGANVLTF. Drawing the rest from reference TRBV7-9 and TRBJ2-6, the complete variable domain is DTGVSQNPRHKITKRGQNVTFRCDPISEHNRLYWYRQTLGQGPEFLTYFQNEAQLEKSRLLSDRFSAERPKGSFSTLEIQRTEQGDSAMYLCASSPAPTGANVLTFGAGSRLTVL.

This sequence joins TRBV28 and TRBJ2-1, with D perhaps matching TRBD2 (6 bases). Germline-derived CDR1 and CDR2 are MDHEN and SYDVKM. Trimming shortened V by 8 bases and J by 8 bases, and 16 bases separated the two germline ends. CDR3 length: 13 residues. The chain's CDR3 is CASLPSGRYEQFF. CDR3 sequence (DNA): TGTGCCAGCCTCCCCTCGGGGAGGTATGAGCAGTTCTTC.

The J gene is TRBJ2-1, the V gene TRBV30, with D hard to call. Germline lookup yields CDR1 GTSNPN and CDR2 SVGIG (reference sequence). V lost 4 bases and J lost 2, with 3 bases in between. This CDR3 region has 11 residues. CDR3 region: CAWTPYNEQFF. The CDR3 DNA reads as TGTGCCTGGACTCCCTACAATGAGCAGTTCTTC.

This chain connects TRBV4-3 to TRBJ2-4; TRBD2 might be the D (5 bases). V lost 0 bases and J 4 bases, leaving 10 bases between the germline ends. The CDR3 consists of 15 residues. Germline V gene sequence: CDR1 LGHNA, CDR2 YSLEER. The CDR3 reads CASSQELGGKNIQYF. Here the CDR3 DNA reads TGCGCCAGCAGCCAAGAGTTGGGCGGGAAAAACATTCAGTACTTC.

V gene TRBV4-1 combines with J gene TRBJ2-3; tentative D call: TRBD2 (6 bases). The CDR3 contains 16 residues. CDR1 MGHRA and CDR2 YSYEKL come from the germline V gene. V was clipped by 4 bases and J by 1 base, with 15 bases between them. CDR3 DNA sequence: TGCGCCAGCAGCCCCCGTGGAGGGGCGGGCACAGATACGCAGTATTTT. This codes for CASSPRGGAGTDTQYF.

CDR3 coding DNA: TGTGCCAGCAGCCCAAATGGTCCTACTTGGAGAGAGACCCAGTACTTC. Amino acids: CASSPNGPTWRETQYF. V is TRBV5-6 and J is TRBJ2-5, with no clear D. Germline-derived CDR1 and CDR2 are SGHDT and YYEEEE. The germline V and J ends were trimmed by 4 bases and 4 bases, with 20 bases remaining between them. This CDR3 is built from 16 residues.

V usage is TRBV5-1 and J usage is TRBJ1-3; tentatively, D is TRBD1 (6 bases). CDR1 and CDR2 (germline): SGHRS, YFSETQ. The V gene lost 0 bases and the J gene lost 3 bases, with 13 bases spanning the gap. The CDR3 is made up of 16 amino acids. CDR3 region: CASSLAGGQYGNTIYF. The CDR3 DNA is TGCGCCAGCAGCTTGGCCGGGGGGCAATATGGAAACACCATATATTTT.

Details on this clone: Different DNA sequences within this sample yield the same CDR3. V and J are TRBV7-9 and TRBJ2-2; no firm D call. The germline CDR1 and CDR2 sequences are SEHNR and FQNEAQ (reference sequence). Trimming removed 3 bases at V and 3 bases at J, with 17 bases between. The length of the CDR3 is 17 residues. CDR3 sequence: CASSFPRGYLHTGELFF. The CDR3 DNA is TGTGCCAGCAGCTTCCCTCGAGGCTACCTGCACACCGGGGAGCTGTTTTTT.

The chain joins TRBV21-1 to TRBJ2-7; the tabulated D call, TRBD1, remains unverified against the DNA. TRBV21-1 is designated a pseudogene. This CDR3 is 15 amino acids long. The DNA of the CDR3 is TGTGCCAGCAGCAACAAAACTGGACAGGGAGAAAGGCAGTACGTC. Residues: CASSNKTGQGERQYV.

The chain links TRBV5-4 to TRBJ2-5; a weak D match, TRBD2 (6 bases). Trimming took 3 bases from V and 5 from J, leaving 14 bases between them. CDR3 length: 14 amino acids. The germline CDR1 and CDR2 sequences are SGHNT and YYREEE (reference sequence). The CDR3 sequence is CASSSGGLIETQYF. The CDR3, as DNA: TGTGCCAGCAGCTCCGGGGGACTTATTGAGACCCAGTACTTC.

The CDR3 DNA reads as TGTGCCAGCAGCCTTTCCGGGACTTATAATGAAAAACTGTTTTTT. Translated: CASSLSGTYNEKLFF. The chain employs TRBV7-9 and TRBJ1-4; D is perhaps TRBD1 (5 bases). In germline, CDR1 is SEHNR, CDR2 FQNEAQ (reference sequence). The CDR3 extends over 15 amino acids. The V gene lost 5 bases and the J gene lost 4 bases, with 14 bases spanning the gap.

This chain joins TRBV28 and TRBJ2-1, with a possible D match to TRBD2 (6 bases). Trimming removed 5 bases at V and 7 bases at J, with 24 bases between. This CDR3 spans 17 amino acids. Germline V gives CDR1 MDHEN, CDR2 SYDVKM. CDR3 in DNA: TGTGCCAGCAGTCCCCTCGGTTCGGGGGTAGTTGGGAATGAGCAGTTCTTC. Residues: CASSPLGSGVVGNEQFF.

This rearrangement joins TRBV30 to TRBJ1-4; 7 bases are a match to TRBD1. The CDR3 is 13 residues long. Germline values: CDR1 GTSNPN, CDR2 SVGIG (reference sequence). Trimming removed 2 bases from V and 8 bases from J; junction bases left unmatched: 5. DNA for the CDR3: TGTGCCTGGAGTCCTGACAGGGCCGAAAAACTGTTTTTT. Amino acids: CAWSPDRAEKLFF. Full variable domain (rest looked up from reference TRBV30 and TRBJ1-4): SQTIHQWPATLVQPVGSPLSLECTVEGTSNPNLYWYRQAAGRGLQLLFYSVGIGQISSEVPQNLSASRPQDRQFILSSKKLLLSDSGFYLCAWSPDRAEKLFFGSGTQLSVL.

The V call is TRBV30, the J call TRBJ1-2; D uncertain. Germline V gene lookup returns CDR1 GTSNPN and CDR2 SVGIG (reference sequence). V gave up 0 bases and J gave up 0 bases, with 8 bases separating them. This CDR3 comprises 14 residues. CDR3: CAWSVPQTNYGYTF. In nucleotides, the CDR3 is TGTGCCTGGAGTGTACCCCAGACTAACTATGGCTACACCTTC.

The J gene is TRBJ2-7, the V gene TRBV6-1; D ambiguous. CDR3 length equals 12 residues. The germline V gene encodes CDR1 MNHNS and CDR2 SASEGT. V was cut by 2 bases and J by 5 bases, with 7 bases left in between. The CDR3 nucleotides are TGTGCCAGCAGTGAATCAGGTGACGAGCAGTACTTC. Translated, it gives CASSESGDEQYF.

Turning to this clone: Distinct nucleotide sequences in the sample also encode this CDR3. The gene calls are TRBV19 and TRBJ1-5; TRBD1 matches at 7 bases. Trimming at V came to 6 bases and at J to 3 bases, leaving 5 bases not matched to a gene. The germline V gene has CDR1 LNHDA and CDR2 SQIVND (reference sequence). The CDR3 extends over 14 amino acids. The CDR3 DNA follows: TGTGCCAGTAGCTTGACAGGGACCAATCAGCCCCAGCATTTT. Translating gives CASSLTGTNQPQHF.

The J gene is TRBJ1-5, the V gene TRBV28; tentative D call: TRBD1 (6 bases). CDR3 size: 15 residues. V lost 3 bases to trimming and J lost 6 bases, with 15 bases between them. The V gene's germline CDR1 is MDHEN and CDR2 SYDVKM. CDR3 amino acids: CASSLGAGAGQPQHF. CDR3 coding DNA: TGTGCCAGCAGTTTGGGGGCAGGAGCAGGTCAGCCCCAGCATTTT.

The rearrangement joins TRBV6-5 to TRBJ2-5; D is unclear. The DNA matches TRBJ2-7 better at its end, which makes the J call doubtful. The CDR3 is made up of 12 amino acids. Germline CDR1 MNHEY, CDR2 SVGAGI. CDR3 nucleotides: TGTGCCAGCATCCGCGCAGGTGGCGAGCAGTACTTC. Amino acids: CASIRAGGEQYF.

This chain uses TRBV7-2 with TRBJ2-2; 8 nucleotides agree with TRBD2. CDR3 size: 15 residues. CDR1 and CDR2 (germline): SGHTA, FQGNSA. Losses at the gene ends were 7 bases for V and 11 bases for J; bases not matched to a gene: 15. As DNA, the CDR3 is TGTGCCAGCAACACCGGGACTAGGTTGGGAAGAGAGCTGTTTTTT. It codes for CASNTGTRLGRELFF.

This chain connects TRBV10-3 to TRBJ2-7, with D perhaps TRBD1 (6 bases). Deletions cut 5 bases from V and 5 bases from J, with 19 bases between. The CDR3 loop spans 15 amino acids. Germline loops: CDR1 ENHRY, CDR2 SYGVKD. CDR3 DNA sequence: TGTGCCATCAGTCGCAGGGGCCCCGAAGGGAACGAGCAGTACGTC. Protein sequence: CAISRRGPEGNEQYV.